This TCR beta chain was retrieved from a study of shared clonotypes between healthy human individuals. Naive CD8 cells lacked CD45RO and underwent positive selection for CCR7, leaving out terminally differentiated effector memory CD45RA+ cells. The CDR3 runs 14 residues. In germline, CDR1 is SGHNT, CDR2 YYREEE (reference sequence). The V and J ends lost 4 bases and 8 bases respectively, with 18 bases between them. Sequenced by immunoSEQ multiplex PCR; TCRdb stores in-frame clones only, minus some. This sample carries around 2,000,000 clones, roughly 95% of them seen once, and the ten largest clones take roughly 1%.

The sample taken for sequencing was naive CD8+ T cells sorted from blood. The chain is built from TRBV5-4 and TRBJ1-1; tentative D call: TRBD1 (5 bases). This receptor was obtained from a man aged 18 to 35 in good health. In DNA, the CDR3 is TGTGCCAGCAGCAAAGGGACGGCAGATCCGGAAGCTTTCTTT. Translated: CASSKGTADPEAFF.